The rows below give T cell receptor beta chains drawn from one sample of a study of long-term antiretroviral therapy in people with HIV. Data came from immunoSEQ multiplex PCR; TCRdb stores just in-frame clones and leaves some out. The table lists roughly 25,000 clones, approximately 83% of them singletons. Sequenced here: unsorted PBMCs, sampled 0.7 years before starting antiretroviral therapy. The receptors derive from a young man with HIV. Both conserved end residues are part of each CDR3. A D gene is named only where the DNA matches it firmly. Only some rows state a clone size, as once, few, many or a class for expanded clones.

j_call: TRBJ1-2
d_call: TRBD1
clone_size: once
v_call: TRBV5-4
cdr3_nt: TGTGCCAGCAGCTTGACCGGGCTACAGGGGAACTATGGCTACACCTTC
cdr3_aa: CASSLTGLQGNYGYTF

j_call: TRBJ2-7
d_call: NA
clone_size: once
v_call: TRBV6-4
cdr3_nt: TGTGCCAGCAGTGAATACCGGGGGCCCTCCTACGAGCAGTACTTC
cdr3_aa: CASSEYRGPSYEQYF

j_call: TRBJ1-1
d_call: NA
clone_size: NA
v_call: TRBV18
cdr3_nt: TGTGCCAGCTCACCACGGGGAGGCACTGAAGCTTTCTTT
cdr3_aa: CASSPRGGTEAFF

j_call: TRBJ1-5
d_call: TRBD1
clone_size: NA
v_call: TRBV10-3
cdr3_nt: TGTGCCATCAGTGAGTTATGGGACAGGGCCCTCCATTTT
cdr3_aa: CAISELWDRALHF

j_call: TRBJ1-2
d_call: NA
clone_size: few
v_call: TRBV23-1
cdr3_nt: TGCGCCAGCAGTCAACTCAGGGTCCATGGCTACACCTTC
cdr3_aa: CASSQLRVHGYTF

j_call: TRBJ2-7
d_call: TRBD1
clone_size: NA
v_call: TRBV9
cdr3_nt: TGTGCCAGCAGCCCGTTGGGACAGGGTAGAGGTGAGCAGTACTTC
cdr3_aa: CASSPLGQGRGEQYF

j_call: TRBJ2-7
d_call: NA
clone_size: NA
v_call: TRBV5-1
cdr3_nt: TGCGCCAGCAGCCAGTTTGACCGCTCCTACGAGCAGTACTTC
cdr3_aa: CASSQFDRSYEQYF

j_call: TRBJ1-2
d_call: NA
clone_size: NA
v_call: TRBV7-9
cdr3_nt: TGTGCCACATTACAGGGTTTAGGTGCGCTTGGCTACACCTTC
cdr3_aa: CATLQGLGALGYTF

j_call: TRBJ2-7
d_call: TRBD1
clone_size: few
v_call: TRBV28
cdr3_nt: TGTGCCTGTTTGGCGGCAGGGGGAACCTACGAGCAGTACTTC
cdr3_aa: CACLAAGGTYEQYF

j_call: TRBJ2-1
d_call: NA
clone_size: NA
v_call: TRBV5-4
cdr3_nt: TGTGCCAGCAGCTTGCGGGGGCCCAATGAGCAGTTCTTC
cdr3_aa: CASSLRGPNEQFF

j_call: TRBJ2-2
d_call: TRBD1
clone_size: NA
v_call: TRBV30
cdr3_nt: TGTGCCTGGAGTGTCCCACGTCAGGGGGCAACGAACACCGGGGAGCTGTTTTTT
cdr3_aa: CAWSVPRQGATNTGELFF

j_call: TRBJ2-7
d_call: NA
clone_size: NA
v_call: TRBV5-1
cdr3_nt: TGCGCCAGCAGCTTTGACGCCCACGCCTACGAGCAGTACTTC
cdr3_aa: CASSFDAHAYEQYF

j_call: TRBJ1-5
d_call: NA
clone_size: NA
v_call: TRBV9
cdr3_nt: TGTGCCAGCAGCGGGGGGTATAGCAATCAGCCCCAGCATTTT
cdr3_aa: CASSGGYSNQPQHF

j_call: TRBJ1-1
d_call: NA
clone_size: NA
v_call: TRBV7-9
cdr3_nt: TGTGCCAGCAGCTTAGGGTACACTGAAGCTTTCTTT
cdr3_aa: CASSLGYTEAFF

j_call: TRBJ1-6
d_call: NA
clone_size: once
v_call: TRBV28
cdr3_nt: TGTGCCAGCAGTACAGCCCCTTGGGGACGTAATAATTCACCCCTCCACTTT
cdr3_aa: CASSTAPWGRNNSPLHF

j_call: TRBJ2-5
d_call: TRBD1
clone_size: NA
v_call: TRBV29-1
cdr3_nt: TGCAGCGTCGGACAGGGCCACGAGACCCAGTACTTC
cdr3_aa: CSVGQGHETQYF

j_call: TRBJ2-1
d_call: NA
clone_size: NA
v_call: TRBV30
cdr3_nt: TGTGCCTGGAGGAAGCGGAGGCTTTACAATGAGCAGTTCTTC
cdr3_aa: CAWRKRRLYNEQFF

j_call: TRBJ2-5
d_call: NA
clone_size: NA
v_call: TRBV5-1
cdr3_nt: TGCGCCAGCAGCCCCACCGTCGGGGTGGGGGAGACCCAGTACTTC
cdr3_aa: CASSPTVGVGETQYF

j_call: TRBJ2-2
d_call: NA
clone_size: once
v_call: TRBV9
cdr3_nt: TGTGCCAGTGCGCGGGGTGCCGGGGAGCTGTTTTTT
cdr3_aa: CASARGAGELFF

j_call: TRBJ1-1
d_call: NA
clone_size: few
v_call: TRBV7-9
cdr3_nt: TGTGCCAGCAGCTTCGGCCGGGGCTCAGGGATTGAAGCTTTCTTT
cdr3_aa: CASSFGRGSGIEAFF

j_call: TRBJ1-1
d_call: TRBD1
clone_size: NA
v_call: TRBV27
cdr3_nt: TGTGCCAGCAGTTCGAAAGCGACAGGGTCCATGAACACTGAAGCTTTCTTT
cdr3_aa: CASSSKATGSMNTEAFF

j_call: TRBJ2-1
d_call: TRBD2
clone_size: once
v_call: TRBV9
cdr3_nt: TGTGCCAGCAGCGTAAGAAATAGCGGGAGATCTGAGCAGTTCTTC
cdr3_aa: CASSVRNSGRSEQFF

j_call: TRBJ1-2
d_call: NA
clone_size: NA
v_call: TRBV18
cdr3_nt: TGTGCCAGCTCACCGCTCGGGGGCTGGGGCTACACCTTC
cdr3_aa: CASSPLGGWGYTF

j_call: TRBJ2-7
d_call: NA
clone_size: medium-sized
v_call: TRBV7-9
cdr3_nt: TGTGCCAGCAGCCCATTAGGGAACATCCACGAGCAGTACTTC
cdr3_aa: CASSPLGNIHEQYF

j_call: TRBJ2-5
d_call: NA
clone_size: NA
v_call: TRBV11-2
cdr3_nt: TGTGCCAGCAGCACCAGCGATGATGAGACCCAGTACTTC
cdr3_aa: CASSTSDDETQYF

j_call: TRBJ2-7
d_call: TRBD1
clone_size: few
v_call: TRBV7-2
cdr3_nt: TGTGCCAGCAGCTTAGGACAGGGGGTTGAGCAGTACTTC
cdr3_aa: CASSLGQGVEQYF